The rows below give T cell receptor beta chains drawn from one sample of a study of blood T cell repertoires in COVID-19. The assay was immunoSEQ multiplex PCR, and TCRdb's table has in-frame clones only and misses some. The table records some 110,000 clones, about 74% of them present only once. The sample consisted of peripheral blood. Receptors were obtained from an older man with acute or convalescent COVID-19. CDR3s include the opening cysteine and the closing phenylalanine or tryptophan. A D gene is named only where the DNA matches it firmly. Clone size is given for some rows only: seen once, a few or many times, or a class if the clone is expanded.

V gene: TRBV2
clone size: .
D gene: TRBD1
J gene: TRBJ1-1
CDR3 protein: CASSTVPGQGARLSEAFF
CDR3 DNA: TGTGCCAGCAGTACTGTCCCAGGACAGGGGGCGCGTCTTTCTGAAGCTTTCTTT

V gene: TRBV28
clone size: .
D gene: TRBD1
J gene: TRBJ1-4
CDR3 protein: CASSLSTGEEKLFF
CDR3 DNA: TGTGCCAGCAGTTTATCAACAGGGGAGGAAAAACTGTTTTTT

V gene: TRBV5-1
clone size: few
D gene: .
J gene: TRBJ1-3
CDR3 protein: CASSLDQGTSGNTIYF
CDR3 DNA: TGCGCCAGCAGCTTGGATCAGGGGACCTCTGGAAACACCATATATTTT

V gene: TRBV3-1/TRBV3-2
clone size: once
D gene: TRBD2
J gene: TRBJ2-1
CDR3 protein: CASSPRGGSYNEQFF
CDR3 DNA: TGTGCCAGCAGCCCTAGGGGAGGGTCCTACAATGAGCAGTTCTTC

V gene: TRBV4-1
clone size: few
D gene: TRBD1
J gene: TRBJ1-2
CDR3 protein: CASSQDRTGGIGGYTF
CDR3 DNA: TGCGCCAGCAGCCAAGATCGGACAGGGGGTATAGGTGGCTACACCTTC

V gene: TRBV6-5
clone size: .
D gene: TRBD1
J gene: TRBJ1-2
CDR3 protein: CASSPQGASGYTF
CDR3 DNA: TGTGCCAGCAGTCCTCAGGGGGCGAGTGGCTACACCTTC

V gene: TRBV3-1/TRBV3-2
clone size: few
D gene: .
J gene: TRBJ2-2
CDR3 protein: CASSQFLMGGSWTGELFF
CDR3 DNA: TGTGCCAGCAGCCAGTTTTTAATGGGTGGTAGCTGGACCGGGGAGCTGTTTTTT

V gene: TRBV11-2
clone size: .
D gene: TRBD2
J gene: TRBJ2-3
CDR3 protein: CASSFSGGSRDTQYF
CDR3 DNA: TGTGCCAGCAGCTTTTCCGGCGGGAGTAGGGATACGCAGTATTTT

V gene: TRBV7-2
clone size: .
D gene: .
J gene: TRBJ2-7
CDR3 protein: CASRDKHDEQYF
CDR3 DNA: TGTGCCAGCCGGGATAAACACGACGAGCAGTACTTC

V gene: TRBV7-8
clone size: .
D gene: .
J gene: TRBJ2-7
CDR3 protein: CASSLGAGIYEQYF
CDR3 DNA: TGTGCCAGCAGCTTAGGGGCGGGGATCTACGAGCAGTACTTC

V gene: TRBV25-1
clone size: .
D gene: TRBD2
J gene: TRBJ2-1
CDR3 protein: CASSELSSGYTYNEQFF
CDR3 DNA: TGTGCCAGCAGTGAATTGTCTAGCGGGTACACCTACAATGAGCAGTTCTTC

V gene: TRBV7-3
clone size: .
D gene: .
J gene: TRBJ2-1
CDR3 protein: CASSLMVSSYNEQFF
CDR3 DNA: TGTGCCAGCAGCTTAATGGTGAGCTCCTACAATGAGCAGTTCTTC

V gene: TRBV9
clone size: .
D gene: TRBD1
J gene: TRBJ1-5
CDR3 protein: CASSVGGQADQPQHF
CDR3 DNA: TGTGCCAGCAGCGTAGGGGGACAGGCGGATCAGCCCCAGCATTTT

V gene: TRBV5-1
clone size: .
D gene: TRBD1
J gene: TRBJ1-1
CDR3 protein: CASSPLQGSTEAFF
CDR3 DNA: TGCGCCAGCAGCCCATTACAGGGGTCCACTGAAGCTTTCTTT

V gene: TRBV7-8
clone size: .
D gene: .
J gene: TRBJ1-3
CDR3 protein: CASSLDARAGNTIYF
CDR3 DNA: TGTGCCAGCAGCTTAGATGCCAGGGCAGGAAACACCATATATTTT

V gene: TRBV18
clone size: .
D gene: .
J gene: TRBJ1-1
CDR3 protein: CASSPPTARPLNTEAFF
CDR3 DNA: TGTGCCAGCTCACCACCCACAGCCCGGCCTTTAAACACTGAAGCTTTCTTT

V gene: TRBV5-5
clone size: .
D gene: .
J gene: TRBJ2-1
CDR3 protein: CASSPWASYNEQFF
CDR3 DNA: TGTGCCAGCAGTCCTTGGGCCTCATACAATGAGCAGTTCTTC

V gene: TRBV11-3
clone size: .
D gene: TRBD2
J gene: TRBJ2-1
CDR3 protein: CASSLGDSGIDGEQFF
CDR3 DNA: TGTGCCAGCAGCTTAGGGGATAGCGGGATTGATGGTGAGCAGTTCTTC

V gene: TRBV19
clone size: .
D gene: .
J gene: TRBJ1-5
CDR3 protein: CASSIGPNQPQHF
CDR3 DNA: TGTGCCAGTAGTATAGGGCCCAATCAGCCCCAGCATTTT